The 32 T cell receptor beta chains in this list originate from one sample, sequenced in a study of blood T cell repertoires in COVID-19. This table comes from immunoSEQ multiplex PCR, and its TCRdb copy is limited to in-frame clones, with some not included. Seen here are about 200,000 clones, about 88% observed once, and the top ten hold under 3%. The sequenced sample consisted of PBMCs or T cells enriched from blood (not recorded which). All receptors come from a woman aged 40-49 years with acute COVID-19.

V is TRBV5-4 and J is TRBJ2-7; 12 positions match TRBD2. This CDR3 has 15 residues. The germline gives CDR1 SGHNT, CDR2 YYREEE (reference sequence). V shed 0 bases and J 2 bases; nucleotides not matched to a gene: 0. The CDR3 protein is CASSLASGRAYEQYF. The CDR3 bases are TGTGCCAGCAGCTTGGCTAGCGGGAGGGCCTACGAGCAGTACTTC.

This chain joins TRBV6-5 and TRBJ1-1; D is undetermined. This CDR3 spans 10 amino acids. Germline V gene sequence: CDR1 MNHEY, CDR2 SVGAGI. Trimming pared 2 bases from V and 12 bases from J, leaving 7 bases between. CDR3 bases: TGTGCCAGCAGTTACCCCCCAACTTTCTTT. It is translated as CASSYPPTFF.

This rearrangement joins TRBV5-6 to TRBJ1-2; TRBD1 matches 7 bases. This CDR3 spans 13 amino acids. V trimming: 4 bases; J trimming: 4 bases; junction bases outside the gene matches: 4. The germline gives CDR1 SGHDT, CDR2 YYEEEE. The CDR3 spells CASSQGGGYGYTF. The CDR3 coding sequence is TGTGCCAGCAGCCAGGGGGGAGGCTATGGCTACACCTTC. Based on the CDR3 plus reference TRBV5-6 and TRBJ1-2, the full variable domain is DAGVTQSPTHLIKTRGQQVTLRCSPKSGHDTVSWYQQALGQGPQFIFQYYEEEERQRGNFPDRFSGHQFPNYSSELNVNALLLGDSALYLCASSQGGGYGYTFGSGTRLTVV.

The chain links TRBV5-8 to TRBJ1-6; D call uncertain. Trimming took off 0 bases at V and 2 bases at J, with 12 bases between the two ends. The CDR3 is 17 residues long. Per the germline V gene, CDR1 is SGHTS and CDR2 is YDEGEE. CDR3 DNA: TGTGCCAGCAGCTTGGTCGAGGGCGGGACCTATAATTCACCCCTCCACTTT. Its translation is CASSLVEGGTYNSPLHF.

The chain has TRBV5-1 and TRBJ2-7, with 9 bases lining up with TRBD2. The CDR3 totals 14 residues. The V segment lost 0 bases and the J segment 7 bases; nucleotides outside the gene matches: 5. CDR1 is SGHRS and CDR2 is YFSETQ in the germline V gene. CDR3 loop: CASSLDSGRREQYF. In DNA, the CDR3 is TGCGCCAGCAGCTTGGATAGCGGGAGACGGGAGCAGTACTTC.

The V and J genes are TRBV6-4 and TRBJ2-3, with TRBD2 matching 8 bases. V lost 2 bases, J lost 6 bases, and 7 bases stayed unmatched. The CDR3 spans 15 residues. Looked up from germline, CDR1 is MRHNA and CDR2 is SNTAGT. CDR3 DNA: TGTGCCAGCAGTGACATAGCTAGCGGGTTGGATACGCAGTATTTT. Protein product: CASSDIASGLDTQYF.

The chain recombines TRBV9 with TRBJ2-5; maybe TRBD2 (6 bases). V shed 0 bases and J shed 4 bases, with 16 bases lying between them. CDR3 length: 16 amino acids. The V gene's germline CDR1 is SGDLS and CDR2 YYNGEE. The CDR3 DNA reads TGTGCCAGCAGCGTAGGCGGGACGGGACTTAGAGAGACCCAGTACTTC. This translates into CASSVGGTGLRETQYF. Complete variable domain (other parts from reference TRBV9 and TRBJ2-5): DSGVTQTPKHLITATGQRVTLRCSPRSGDLSVYWYQQSLDQGLQFLIQYYNGEERAKGNILERFSAQQFPDLHSELNLSSLELGDSALYFCASSVGGTGLRETQYFGPGTRLLVL.

In nucleotides, the CDR3 is TGTGCCAGCAGTCTCCCTTCAGGGGCCTTATCTGAGCAGTTCTTC. Its translation: CASSLPSGALSEQFF. The chain joins TRBV28 to TRBJ2-1, with D possibly TRBD1 on 6 matching bases. The CDR3 is 15 amino acids. Germline lookup yields CDR1 MDHEN and CDR2 SYDVKM. V shed 5 bases and J shed 9 bases, with 20 bases lying between them. The whole variable domain, remainder taken from reference TRBV28 and TRBJ2-1, is DVKVTQSSRYLVKRTGEKVFLECVQDMDHENMFWYRQDPGLGLRLIYFSYDVKMKEKGDIPEGYSVSREKKERFSLILESASTNQTSMYLCASSLPSGALSEQFFGPGTRLTVL.

This chain connects TRBV5-4 to TRBJ2-2, with TRBD2 matching over 8 bases. Looked up from germline, CDR1 is SGHNT and CDR2 is YYREEE (reference sequence). V shed 2 bases, J shed 3 bases, and the junction held 3 bases outside the gene matches. This CDR3 comprises 15 residues. The CDR3 region is CASSLQLADTGELFF. CDR3 DNA sequence: TGTGCCAGCAGCTTACAACTAGCGGACACCGGGGAGCTGTTTTTT.

The chain employs TRBV5-8 and TRBJ1-3; 9 nucleotides match TRBD1. Germline trimming cut 2 bases from V and 8 bases from J; bases unmatched to any gene: 11. Germline values: CDR1 SGHTS, CDR2 YDEGEE. CDR3 length equals 16 residues. The CDR3 region has the DNA TGTGCCAGCAGCTTTACAGGGGGCGCCACGGGGGACACCATATATTTT. Amino acids: CASSFTGGATGDTIYF.

This chain links TRBV2 with TRBJ2-7; 13 bases match TRBD2. The CDR3 is 12 residues long. Losses at the gene ends were 4 bases for V and 10 bases for J; bases not matched to a gene: 1. Per the germline V gene, CDR1 is SNHLY and CDR2 is FYNNEI. CDR3 coding DNA: TGTGCCAGCAGTGGGACTAGCGGGAGACAGTACTTC. It encodes CASSGTSGRQYF.

The rearrangement uses TRBV3-1 (or the pseudogene TRBV3-2) and TRBJ1-1; D remains unclear. In germline, CDR1 is LGHDT, CDR2 YNNKEL (reference sequence). The CDR3 covers 12 residues. Trimming took off 3 bases at V and 4 bases at J, with 6 bases between the two ends. CDR3 bases: TGTGCCAGCAGCCAGGGCGCCACTGAAGCTTTCTTT. Translating it yields CASSQGATEAFF.

This clone was counted a single time. This chain connects TRBV2 to TRBJ1-2; possible D gene TRBD1, 5 bases. Trimming took off 3 bases at V and 9 bases at J, with 8 bases between the two ends. This CDR3 comprises 11 residues. From germline, CDR1 is SNHLY and CDR2 FYNNEI. The CDR3 sequence: CASSDTGRYTF. As DNA, the CDR3 is TGTGCCAGCAGTGATACAGGCCGCTACACCTTC.

The chain carries TRBV4-1 and TRBJ2-3; TRBD2 aligns across 11 bases. CDR1 and CDR2 from the germline V gene are MGHRA and YSYEKL. The CDR3 has 17 amino acids. The trim removed 0 bases at V and 4 bases at J, leaving 6 bases unmatched. CDR3 coding DNA: TGCGCCAGCAGCCAAGAAATAGCGGGAGGGCCTCCAGATACGCAGTATTTT. Translating it yields CASSQEIAGGPPDTQYF.

V usage is TRBV7-2 and J usage is TRBJ2-5; 7 positions match TRBD2. Germline CDR1 reads SGHTA; CDR2 reads FQGNSA. The CDR3 covers 15 residues. After removal of 2 bases from V and 4 bases from J, the junction contained 7 bases not matched to a gene. This CDR3 reads CASSLIGGSPETQYF. The DNA of the CDR3 is TGTGCCAGCAGCTTAATTGGCGGGAGCCCAGAGACCCAGTACTTC.

The V and J genes are TRBV9 and TRBJ2-1; D remains ambiguous. Germline V gives CDR1 SGDLS, CDR2 YYNGEE. Between the trimmed V and J ends, which lost 0 bases and 0 bases, there was a span of 7 bases. CDR3 length equals 15 residues. CDR3: CASSVASRSYNEQFF. DNA of the CDR3: TGTGCCAGCAGCGTAGCGTCCCGCTCCTACAATGAGCAGTTCTTC.

This clone is a singleton in its sample. The V gene is TRBV7-8, the J gene TRBJ2-4; 9 nucleotides line up with TRBD1. Trimming at V came to 4 bases and at J to 2 bases, leaving 12 bases not matched to a gene. The CDR3 contains 18 residues. Germline-derived CDR1 and CDR2 are SGHVS and FQNEAQ. CDR3 region: CASSSVRRQGETKNIQYF. CDR3 nucleotide sequence: TGTGCCAGCAGCTCGGTCCGTCGACAGGGGGAAACCAAAAACATTCAGTACTTC.

This chain links TRBV27 with TRBJ2-1, with TRBD1 matching over 9 bases. The CDR3 totals 15 residues. The V gene's germline CDR1 is MNHEY and CDR2 SMNVEV (reference sequence). J gave up 7 bases and V 3 bases, and 7 bases lay outside the gene matches. CDR3 residues: CASSFRYGQGNEQFF. The CDR3 nucleotides are TGTGCCAGCAGTTTTAGGTACGGACAGGGGAATGAGCAGTTCTTC.

The chain uses TRBV5-4 and TRBJ2-2, with a weak D call TRBD1 (5 bases). The germline gives CDR1 SGHNT, CDR2 YYREEE (reference sequence). The CDR3 has 13 residues. Trimming removed 4 bases at V and 5 bases at J, with 9 bases between. CDR3 DNA: TGTGCCAGCAGCATGACAGTAACCGGGGAGCTGTTTTTT. The encoded protein is CASSMTVTGELFF.

The chain combines TRBV7-9 with TRBJ1-6; D unclear. CDR1 and CDR2 (germline): SEHNR, FQNEAQ (reference sequence). This CDR3 is built from 13 residues. The germline V and J ends were trimmed by 5 bases and 4 bases, with 6 bases remaining between them. CDR3: CASSQEYNSPLHF. Written as DNA, the CDR3 is TGTGCCAGCAGCCAGGAATATAATTCACCCCTCCACTTT.

The gene calls are TRBV7-9 and TRBJ1-1; D is undetermined. Germline V gene sequence: CDR1 SEHNR, CDR2 FQNEAQ (reference sequence). Trimming removed 3 bases at V and 1 base at J, with 6 bases between. This CDR3 is 13 amino acids long. The CDR3 region has the DNA TGTGCCAGCAGCTTTACAGAGAACACTGAAGCTTTCTTT. Its translation is CASSFTENTEAFF.

The chain combines TRBV29-1 with TRBJ2-7, with TRBD1 identical over 9 bases. CDR1 SQVTM and CDR2 ANQGSEA come from the germline V gene. This CDR3 contains 13 residues. V was clipped by 5 bases and J by 0 bases; unmatched bases: 2. The CDR3 is CSVRDRDSYEQYF. In nucleotides, the CDR3 is TGCAGCGTTAGGGACAGGGACTCCTACGAGCAGTACTTC.

This chain connects TRBV3-1 (or the pseudogene TRBV3-2) to TRBJ1-5; 8 bases are a match to TRBD1. The CDR3 runs 16 residues. Germline CDR1 LGHDT, CDR2 YNNKEL (reference sequence). Trimming took 0 bases from V and 6 from J; bases not matched to a gene: 7. The CDR3 DNA reads as TGTGCCAGCAGCCAAGACATGACAGGGGTCGGTCAGCCCCAGCATTTT. It is translated as CASSQDMTGVGQPQHF.

The chain uses TRBV27 and TRBJ1-6; 10 positions agree with TRBD1. This CDR3 is built from 14 residues. The J segment lost 9 bases and the V segment lost 5 bases, leaving 4 bases of the junction unmatched. Germline CDR1 MNHEY, CDR2 SMNVEV (reference sequence). The CDR3 sequence: CASSTGQGISPLHF. DNA of the CDR3: TGTGCCAGCAGTACGGGACAGGGGATTTCACCCCTCCACTTT.

The rearrangement uses TRBV25-1 and TRBJ2-7; D remains ambiguous. V lost 4 bases, J lost 3 bases, and 7 bases lay in between. CDR3 length: 12 amino acids. Germline CDR1 reads MGHDK; CDR2 reads SYGVNS. The CDR3 bases are TGTGCCAGCAGTGGTCCCAGCTACGAGCAGTACTTC. This sequence encodes CASSGPSYEQYF.

The V call is TRBV7-8, the J call TRBJ2-1, with 11 bases lining up with TRBD2. CDR1 is SGHVS, CDR2 FQNEAQ, per germline. V gave up 2 bases and J gave up 0 bases; unmatched junction bases: 6. CDR3 length: 18 amino acids. The CDR3 region is CASSLRLAGRGSYNEQFF. The CDR3 bases are TGTGCCAGCAGCTTAAGACTAGCGGGACGTGGCTCCTACAATGAGCAGTTCTTC.

The V and J genes are TRBV28 and TRBJ2-1; TRBD1 matches at 11 bases. J gave up 7 bases and V 3 bases, and 5 bases lay outside the gene matches. Germline CDR1 reads MDHEN; CDR2 reads SYDVKM. The CDR3 has 15 amino acids. CDR3 bases: TGTGCCAGCAGTTTCGGGACAGGGGGGGGAAATGAGCAGTTCTTC. It is translated as CASSFGTGGGNEQFF.

The rearrangement links TRBV2 to TRBJ1-5; D uncertain. The CDR3 totals 14 residues. Germline CDR1 is SNHLY and CDR2 is FYNNEI. The V gene lost 7 bases and the J gene lost 2 bases, with 12 bases spanning the gap. The chain's CDR3 is CASTATRGNQPQHF. The CDR3 DNA follows: TGTGCCAGCACTGCCACGAGGGGCAATCAGCCCCAGCATTTT.

This chain uses TRBV9 with TRBJ2-5, with a possible D match to TRBD1 (5 bases). Germline CDR1 and CDR2: SGDLS and YYNGEE. The ends were cut back, 4 bases at V and 5 bases at J, with 18 bases in the middle. The CDR3 is made up of 15 amino acids. In nucleotides, the CDR3 is TGTGCCAGCAGCCTATGGGGCGGTTTGAGTGAGACCCAGTACTTC. Protein product: CASSLWGGLSETQYF.

This chain connects TRBV27 to TRBJ1-4; D perhaps matches TRBD1 (5 bases). Trimming stripped 6 bases from V and 0 bases from J, with 14 bases between. The germline gives CDR1 MNHEY, CDR2 SMNVEV (reference sequence). This CDR3 contains 16 residues. The CDR3 sequence: CASSRLLGATNEKLFF. CDR3 DNA sequence: TGTGCCAGCAGCCGCTTATTAGGGGCAACTAATGAAAAACTGTTTTTT.

This clone was detected a few times. This chain joins TRBV4-1 and TRBJ2-3; 14 nucleotides agree with TRBD2. CDR1 MGHRA and CDR2 YSYEKL come from the germline V gene. The CDR3 runs to 16 residues. J gave up 7 bases and V 5 bases, and 8 bases lay outside the gene matches. Written as DNA, the CDR3 is TGCGCCAGCAGCGCGCGACTAGCGGGGGGGATGTATACGCAGTATTTT. Translation gives CASSARLAGGMYTQYF.

The rearrangement links TRBV30 to TRBJ1-2; D is possibly TRBD1 (6 bases). The CDR3 loop spans 14 amino acids. The germline V and J ends were trimmed by 2 bases and 5 bases, with 15 bases remaining between them. Germline V gene data show CDR1 as GTSNPN and CDR2 as SVGIG (reference sequence). The DNA of the CDR3 is TGTGCCTGGAGTCCAAGGGCAGGGGCGTATGGCTACACCTTC. Its translation is CAWSPRAGAYGYTF.